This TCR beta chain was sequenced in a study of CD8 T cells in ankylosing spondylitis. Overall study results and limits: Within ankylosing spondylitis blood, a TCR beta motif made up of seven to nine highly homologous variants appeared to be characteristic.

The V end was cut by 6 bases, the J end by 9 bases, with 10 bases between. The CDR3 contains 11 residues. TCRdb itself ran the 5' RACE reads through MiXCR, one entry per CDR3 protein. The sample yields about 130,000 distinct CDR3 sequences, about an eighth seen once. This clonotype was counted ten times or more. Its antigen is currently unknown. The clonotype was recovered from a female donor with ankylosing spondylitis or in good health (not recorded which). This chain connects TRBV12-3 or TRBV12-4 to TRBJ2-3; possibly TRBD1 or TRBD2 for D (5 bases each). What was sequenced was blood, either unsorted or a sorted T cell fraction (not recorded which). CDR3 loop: CASSLEGTQYF. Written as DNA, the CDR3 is TGTGCCAGCAGCCTTGAGGGGACGCAGTATTTT.